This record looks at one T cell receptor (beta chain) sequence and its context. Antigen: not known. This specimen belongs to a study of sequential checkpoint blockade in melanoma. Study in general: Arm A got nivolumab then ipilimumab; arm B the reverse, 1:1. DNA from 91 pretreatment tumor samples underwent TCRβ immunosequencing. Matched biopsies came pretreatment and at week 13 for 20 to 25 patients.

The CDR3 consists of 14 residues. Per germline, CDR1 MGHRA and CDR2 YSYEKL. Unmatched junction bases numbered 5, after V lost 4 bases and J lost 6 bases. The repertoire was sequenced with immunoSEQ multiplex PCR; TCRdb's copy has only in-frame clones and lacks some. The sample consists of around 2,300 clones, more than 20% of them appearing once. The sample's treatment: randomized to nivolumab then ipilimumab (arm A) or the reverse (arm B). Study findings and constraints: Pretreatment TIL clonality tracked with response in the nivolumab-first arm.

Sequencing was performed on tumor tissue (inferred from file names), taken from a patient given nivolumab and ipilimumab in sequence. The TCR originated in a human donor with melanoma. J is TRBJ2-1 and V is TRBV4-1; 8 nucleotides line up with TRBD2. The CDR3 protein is CASSPGTRGNEQFF. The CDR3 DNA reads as TGCGCCAGCAGCCCCGGGACTAGGGGCAATGAGCAGTTCTTC.